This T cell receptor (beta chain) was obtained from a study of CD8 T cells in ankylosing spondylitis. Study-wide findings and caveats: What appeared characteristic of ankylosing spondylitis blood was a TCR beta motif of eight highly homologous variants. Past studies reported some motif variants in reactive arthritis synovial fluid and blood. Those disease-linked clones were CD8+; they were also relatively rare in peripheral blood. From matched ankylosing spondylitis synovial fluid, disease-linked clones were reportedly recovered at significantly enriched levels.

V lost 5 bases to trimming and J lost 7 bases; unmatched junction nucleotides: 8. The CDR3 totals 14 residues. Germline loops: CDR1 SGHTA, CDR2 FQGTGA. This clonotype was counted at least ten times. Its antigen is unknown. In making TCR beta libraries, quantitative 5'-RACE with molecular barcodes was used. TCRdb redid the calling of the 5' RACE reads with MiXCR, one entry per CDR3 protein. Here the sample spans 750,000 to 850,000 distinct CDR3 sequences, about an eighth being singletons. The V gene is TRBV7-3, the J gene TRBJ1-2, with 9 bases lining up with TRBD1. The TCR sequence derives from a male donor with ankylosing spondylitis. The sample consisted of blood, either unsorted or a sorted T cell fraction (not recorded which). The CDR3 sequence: CASSPIQGAGGYTF. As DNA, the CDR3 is TGTGCCAGCAGCCCTATACAGGGGGCAGGTGGCTACACCTTC. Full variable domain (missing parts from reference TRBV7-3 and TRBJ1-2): GAGVSQTPSNKVTEKGKYVELRCDPISGHTALYWYRQSLGQGPEFLIYFQGTGAADDSGLPNDRFFAVRPEGSVSTLKIQRTERGDSAVYLCASSPIQGAGGYTFGSGTRLTVV.